These T cell receptor beta chains were read from a single sample in a study of radiotherapy plus CTLA-4 blockade in lung cancer. The repertoire was sequenced with immunoSEQ multiplex PCR; TCRdb's copy has only in-frame clones and lacks some. Of nearly 110,000 clones listed, more than 70% are singletons. The sample consisted of peripheral blood, taken from a patient treated with radiotherapy plus ipilimumab. These receptors were collected from a human donor with non-small cell lung cancer that progressed on radiotherapy plus ipilimumab. Some clones in this sample may be carry-over from other donors' samples. CDR3s include the opening cysteine and the closing phenylalanine or tryptophan. D genes are given only for firm matches. Clone size is not always given. Where it is, it says once, few, many or a class for expanded clones.

14,.,TRBJ1-1,few,TRBV5-4,TGTGCCAGCAGCTTGGGAGGGTCCGACACTGAAGCTTTCTTT,CASSLGGSDTEAFF
14,.,TRBJ1-2,.,TRBV4-2,TGTGCCAGCAGCCAAGATTTACGGAACTATGGCTACACCTTC,CASSQDLRNYGYTF
15,.,TRBJ1-1,.,TRBV4-1,TGCGCCAGCAGCCAAGATGGGGGGGGTGGAACTGAAGCTTTCTTT,CASSQDGGGGTEAFF
16,.,TRBJ2-1,.,TRBV6-5,TGTGCCAGCAGTTACTCGTTGGTAGGGATTTACAATGAGCAGTTCTTC,CASSYSLVGIYNEQFF
16,TRBD1,TRBJ1-1,.,TRBV5-1,TGCGCCAGCAGCTTACTACGACAGGGAAGGGACACTGAAGCTTTCTTT,CASSLLRQGRDTEAFF
14,.,TRBJ1-1,.,TRBV5-8,TGTGCCAGCAGCGTCGACGGTTTGAACACTGAAGCTTTCTTT,CASSVDGLNTEAFF
15,.,TRBJ2-7,.,TRBV7-7,TGTGCTAGCAGCTTAGCCCGGAACCTCACCTACGAGCAGCACTTC,CASSLARNLTYEQHF
15,.,TRBJ2-7,.,TRBV7-2,TGTGCCAGCAGCTTAGCGCGGAACAATTACTACGAGCAGTACTTC,CASSLARNNYYEQYF
12,.,TRBJ2-7,.,TRBV5-1,TGCGCCAGCAGCTTGTCTGTTTACGAGCAGTACTTC,CASSLSVYEQYF
14,.,TRBJ1-4,.,TRBV2,TGTGCCAGCAGGCGACAGGCCCGAAGTGAAAAACTGTTTTTT,CASRRQARSEKLFF